This T cell receptor beta chain was obtained from a study of CD8+CD57+ T cells in acquired aplastic anemia. Study details: Where healthy donors were concerned, CD4+ cells averaged about 11 million reads.

CDR3 length: 14 residues. Deletions cut 0 bases from V and 7 bases from J, with 9 bases between. The germline V gene encodes CDR1 MGHRA and CDR2 YSYEKL. Both TCR beta VDJ combination and CDR3 sequence profiling were carried out. Genomic DNA was the template for this profiling. TCRdb independently ran MiXCR on the reads; one entry per CDR3 protein. This sample has under 250,000 distinct CDR3 sequences; 34% occur once, and the top ten carry 0.95% to 1.3%. The V and J genes are TRBV4-1 and TRBJ1-4; D call uncertain. Sequencing input: sorted CD4+, CD8+, or CD8+CD57+ T cells (not recorded which) from PBMCs. The clonotype was recovered from a human donor in good health, serving as a control. The CDR3 nucleotides read TGCGCCAGCAGCCAAGACCCGGGAGGTGAAAAACTGTTTTTT. This gives the protein CASSQDPGGEKLFF.